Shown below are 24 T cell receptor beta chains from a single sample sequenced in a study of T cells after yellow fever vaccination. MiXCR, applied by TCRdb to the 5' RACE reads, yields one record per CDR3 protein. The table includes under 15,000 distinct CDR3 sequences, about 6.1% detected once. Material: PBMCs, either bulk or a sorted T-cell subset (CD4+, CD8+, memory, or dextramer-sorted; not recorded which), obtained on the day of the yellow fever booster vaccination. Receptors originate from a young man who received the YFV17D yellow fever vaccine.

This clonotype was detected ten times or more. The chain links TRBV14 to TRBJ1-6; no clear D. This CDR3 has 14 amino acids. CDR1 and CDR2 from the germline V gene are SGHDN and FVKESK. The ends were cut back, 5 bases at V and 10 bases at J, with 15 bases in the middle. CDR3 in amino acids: CASSSVFPTSPLHF. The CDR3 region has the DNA TGTGCCAGCAGCTCCGTTTTCCCAACCTCACCCCTCCACTTT. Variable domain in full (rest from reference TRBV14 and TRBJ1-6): EAGVTQFPSHSVIEKGQTVTLRCDPISGHDNLYWYRRVMGKEIKFLLHFVKESKQDESGMPNNRFLAERTGGTYSTLKVQPAELEDSGVYFCASSSVFPTSPLHFGNGTRLTVT.

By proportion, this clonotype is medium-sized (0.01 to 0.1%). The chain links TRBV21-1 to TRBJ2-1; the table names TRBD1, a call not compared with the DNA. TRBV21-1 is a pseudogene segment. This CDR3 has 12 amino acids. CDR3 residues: CASRERWAEQFF. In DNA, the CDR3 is TGTGCCAGCAGGGAGAGGTGGGCTGAGCAGTTCTTC.

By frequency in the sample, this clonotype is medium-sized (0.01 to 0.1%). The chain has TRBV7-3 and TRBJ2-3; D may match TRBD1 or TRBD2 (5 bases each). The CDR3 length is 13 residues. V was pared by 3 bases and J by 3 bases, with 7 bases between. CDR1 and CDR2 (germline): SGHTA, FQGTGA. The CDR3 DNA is TGTGCCAGCAGCTTCGGGGCGACAGATACGCAGTATTTT. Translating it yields CASSFGATDTQYF.

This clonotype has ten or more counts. The CDR3 nucleotides read TGTGCCAGCAGTCTTACTAGGCGCTACGAGCAGTACTTC. This sequence encodes CASSLTRRYEQYF. The V call is TRBV12-3 or TRBV12-4, the J call TRBJ2-7; perhaps TRBD2 as D (5 bases). With 5 bases removed from V and 3 bases from J, the gap between germline ends came to 11 bases. The CDR3 contains 13 residues.

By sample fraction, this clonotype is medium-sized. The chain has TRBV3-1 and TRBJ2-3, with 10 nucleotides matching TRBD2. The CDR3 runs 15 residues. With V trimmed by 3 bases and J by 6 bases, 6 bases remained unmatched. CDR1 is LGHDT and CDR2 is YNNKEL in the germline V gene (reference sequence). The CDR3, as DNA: TGTGCCAGCAGCCAGTCTAGCGGGAGTACGGATACGCAGTATTTT. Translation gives CASSQSSGSTDTQYF.

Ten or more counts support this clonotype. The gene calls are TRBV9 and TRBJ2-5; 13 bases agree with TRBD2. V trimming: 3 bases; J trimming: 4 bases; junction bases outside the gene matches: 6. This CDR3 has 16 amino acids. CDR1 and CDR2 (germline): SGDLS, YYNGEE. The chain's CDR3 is CASSAGLAGVGETQYF. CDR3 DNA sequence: TGTGCCAGCAGCGCCGGACTAGCGGGAGTAGGAGAGACCCAGTACTTC.

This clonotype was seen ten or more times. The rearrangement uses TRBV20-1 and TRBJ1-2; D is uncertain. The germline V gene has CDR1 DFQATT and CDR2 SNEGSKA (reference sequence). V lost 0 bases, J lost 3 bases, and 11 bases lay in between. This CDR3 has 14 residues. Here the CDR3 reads CSARDIRRDYGYTF. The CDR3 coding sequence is TGCAGTGCTAGAGATATTCGGAGGGACTATGGCTACACCTTC.

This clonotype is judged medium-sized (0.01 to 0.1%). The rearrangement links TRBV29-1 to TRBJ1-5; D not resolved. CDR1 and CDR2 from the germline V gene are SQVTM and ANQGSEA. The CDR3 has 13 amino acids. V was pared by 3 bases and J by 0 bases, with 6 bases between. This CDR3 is CSVEENSNQPQHF. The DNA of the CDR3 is TGCAGCGTTGAGGAGAATAGCAATCAGCCCCAGCATTTT.

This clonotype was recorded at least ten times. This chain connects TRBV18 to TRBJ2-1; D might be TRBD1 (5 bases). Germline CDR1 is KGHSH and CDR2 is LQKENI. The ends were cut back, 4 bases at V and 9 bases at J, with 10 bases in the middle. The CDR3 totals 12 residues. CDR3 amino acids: CASSQDSLEQFF. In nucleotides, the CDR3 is TGTGCCAGCTCACAAGACAGTCTTGAGCAGTTCTTC.

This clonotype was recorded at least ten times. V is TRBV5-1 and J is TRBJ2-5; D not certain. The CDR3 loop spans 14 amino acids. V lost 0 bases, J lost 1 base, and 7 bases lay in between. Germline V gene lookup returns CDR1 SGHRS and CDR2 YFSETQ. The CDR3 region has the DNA TGCGCCAGCAGCTTGGCGCTGGTCCAAGAGACCCAGTACTTC. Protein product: CASSLALVQETQYF.

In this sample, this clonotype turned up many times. Here the CDR3 reads CASSAHRGRGTGELFF. The CDR3 DNA reads as TGTGCCAGCAGTGCCCACAGGGGACGTGGCACCGGGGAGCTGTTTTTT. The chain recombines TRBV25-1 with TRBJ2-2; 7 bases are shared with TRBD1. J was trimmed by 4 bases and V by 4 bases; bases with no gene match: 9. The CDR3 contains 16 residues. Per germline, CDR1 MGHDK and CDR2 SYGVNS.

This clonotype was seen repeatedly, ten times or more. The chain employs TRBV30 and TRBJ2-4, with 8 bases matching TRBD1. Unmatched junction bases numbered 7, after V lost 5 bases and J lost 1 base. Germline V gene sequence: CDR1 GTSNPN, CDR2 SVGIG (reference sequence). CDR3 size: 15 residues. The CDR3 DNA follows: TGTGCCTGGGCGCAGGGGGCCGGGGCCAAAAACATTCAGTACTTC. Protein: CAWAQGAGAKNIQYF.

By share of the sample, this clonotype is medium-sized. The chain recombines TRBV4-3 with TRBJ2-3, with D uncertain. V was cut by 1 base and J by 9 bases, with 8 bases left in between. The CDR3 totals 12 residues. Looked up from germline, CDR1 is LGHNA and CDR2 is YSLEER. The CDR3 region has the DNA TGCGCCAGCAGCCAAGCCCACGGCACGCAGTATTTT. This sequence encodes CASSQAHGTQYF.

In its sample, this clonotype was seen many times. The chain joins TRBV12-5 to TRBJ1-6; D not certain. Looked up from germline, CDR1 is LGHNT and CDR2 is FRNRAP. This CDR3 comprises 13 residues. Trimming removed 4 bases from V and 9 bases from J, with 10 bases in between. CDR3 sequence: CASGSGLGSPLHF. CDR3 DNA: TGTGCTAGTGGTTCCGGACTGGGTTCACCCCTCCACTTT. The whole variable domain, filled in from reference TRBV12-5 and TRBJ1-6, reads DARVTQTPRHKVTEMGQEVTMRCQPILGHNTVFWYRQTMMQGLELLAYFRNRAPLDDSGMPKDRFSAEMPDATLATLKIQPSEPRDSAVYFCASGSGLGSPLHFGNGTRLTVT.

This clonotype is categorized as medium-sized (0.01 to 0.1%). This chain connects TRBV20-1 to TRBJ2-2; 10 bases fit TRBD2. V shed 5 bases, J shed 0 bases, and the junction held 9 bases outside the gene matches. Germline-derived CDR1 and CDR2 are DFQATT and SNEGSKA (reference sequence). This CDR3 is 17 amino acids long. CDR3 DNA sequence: TGCAGTGCTTCGGGAGGTAGCGGGGGGTCGAACACCGGGGAGCTGTTTTTT. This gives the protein CSASGGSGGSNTGELFF.

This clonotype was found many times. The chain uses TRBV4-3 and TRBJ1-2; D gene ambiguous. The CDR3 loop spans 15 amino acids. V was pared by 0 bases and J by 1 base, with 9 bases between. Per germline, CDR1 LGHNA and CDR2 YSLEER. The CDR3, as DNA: TGCGCCAGCAGCCAAGATAACAGATTTAACTATGGCTACACCTTC. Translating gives CASSQDNRFNYGYTF.

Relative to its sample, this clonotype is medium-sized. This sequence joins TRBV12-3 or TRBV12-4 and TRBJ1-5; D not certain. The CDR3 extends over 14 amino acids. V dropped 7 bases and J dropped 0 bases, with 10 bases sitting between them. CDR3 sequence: CASTPALSNQPQHF. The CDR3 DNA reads TGTGCCAGCACCCCGGCCCTTAGCAATCAGCCCCAGCATTTT.

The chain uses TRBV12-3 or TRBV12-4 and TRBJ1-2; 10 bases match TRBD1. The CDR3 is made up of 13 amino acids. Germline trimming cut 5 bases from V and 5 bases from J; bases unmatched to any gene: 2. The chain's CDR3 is CASSRQGAYGYTF. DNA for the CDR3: TGTGCCAGCAGTCGACAGGGGGCGTATGGCTACACCTTC.

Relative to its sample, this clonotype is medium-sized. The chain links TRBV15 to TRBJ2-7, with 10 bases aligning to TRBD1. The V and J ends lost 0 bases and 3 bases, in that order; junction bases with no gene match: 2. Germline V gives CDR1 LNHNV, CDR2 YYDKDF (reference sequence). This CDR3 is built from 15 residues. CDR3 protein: CATSRDGTGVYEQYF. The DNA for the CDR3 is TGTGCCACCAGCAGAGACGGGACAGGGGTCTACGAGCAGTACTTC.

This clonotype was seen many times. CDR3 DNA: TGTGCCAGTAAAGCGGACTCCTACAATGAGCAGTTCTTC. As protein: CASKADSYNEQFF. The J gene is TRBJ2-1, the V gene TRBV19; tentatively, D is TRBD2 (5 bases). This CDR3 has 13 amino acids. Germline V gene lookup returns CDR1 LNHDA and CDR2 SQIVND (reference sequence). Trimming cost V 7 bases and J 0 bases, with 7 bases left between them.

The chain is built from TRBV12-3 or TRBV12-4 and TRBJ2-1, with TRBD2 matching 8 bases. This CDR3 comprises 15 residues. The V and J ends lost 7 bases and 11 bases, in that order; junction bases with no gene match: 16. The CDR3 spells CASTPHSTGLAQQFF. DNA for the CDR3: TGTGCCAGCACCCCCCACTCGACAGGACTAGCACAGCAGTTCTTC.

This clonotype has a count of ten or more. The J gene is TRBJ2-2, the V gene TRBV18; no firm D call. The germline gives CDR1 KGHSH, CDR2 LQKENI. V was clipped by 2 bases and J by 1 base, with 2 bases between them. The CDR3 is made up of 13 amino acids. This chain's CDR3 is CASSPRNTGELFF. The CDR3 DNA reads TGTGCCAGCTCACCAAGGAACACCGGGGAGCTGTTTTTT.

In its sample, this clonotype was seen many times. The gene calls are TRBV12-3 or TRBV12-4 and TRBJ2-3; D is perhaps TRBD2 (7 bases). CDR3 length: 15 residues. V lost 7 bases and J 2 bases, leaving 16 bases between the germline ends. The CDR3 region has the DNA TGTGCCAGCACCAAGGGGGGGCTACACACAGATACGCAGTATTTT. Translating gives CASTKGGLHTDTQYF.

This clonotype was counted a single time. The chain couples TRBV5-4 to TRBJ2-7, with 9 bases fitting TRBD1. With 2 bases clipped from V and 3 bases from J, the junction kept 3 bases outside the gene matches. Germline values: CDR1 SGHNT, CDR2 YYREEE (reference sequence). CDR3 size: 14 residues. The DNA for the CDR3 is TGTGCCAGCAGCTTAACGGGACAGGGCTACGAGCAGTACTTC. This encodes CASSLTGQGYEQYF.